This T cell receptor beta chain appears in the sequencing data of a study of T cells after yellow fever vaccination. On the study more broadly: Fractions containing few cells were prepared with SMART-Seq v4 Ultra Low Input. General observations from the study: High-abundance clonotypes from the bulk population could contaminate FACS-sorted repertoires. A small share of clonotypes appeared in both CD4 and CD8 compartments.

From the 5' RACE reads, TCRdb called clonotypes with MiXCR, one entry per CDR3 protein. The sample holds approximately 510,000 distinct CDR3 sequences, 21% seen once. The CDR3 sequence is 13 residues long. From germline, CDR1 is MNHEY and CDR2 SVGEGT. Trimming took 2 bases from V and 5 from J, leaving 7 bases between them. This clonotype was counted between two and nine times. The antigen remains undetermined. The clonotype originates from a man aged 18-30 years who received the YFV17D yellow fever vaccine. J is TRBJ1-5 and V is TRBV6-2 or TRBV6-3, with a possible D match to TRBD1 (6 bases). The material was PBMCs, obtained approximately 22 days after the first yellow fever vaccination. DNA of the CDR3: TGTGCCAGCAGTTACCGGGGGCATCAGCCCCAGCATTTT. The encoded protein is CASSYRGHQPQHF.